This T cell receptor (beta chain) was obtained from a study of T cells in Graves' hyperthyroidism and ophthalmopathy. TCR beta CDR3 regions were amplified from RNA. Using the HTBI primer set, a first-round RT-PCR was run on the TCR CDR3. TCRdb itself ran the multiplex PCR reads through MiXCR, one entry per CDR3 protein. Among 600,000 or so distinct CDR3 sequences listed, 40% to 55% were seen once. Notes on the study in general: Progression to ophthalmopathy was predicted a median of 6.5 months early. Expanded thyroid clonotypes (above 0.001) were mostly also found in blood.

The V gene lost 2 bases and the J gene lost 2 bases, with 7 bases spanning the gap. The CDR3 runs to 12 residues. Germline assignment: CDR1 SQVTM and CDR2 ANQGSEA. Patients were excluded because of uncontrolled infection, other autoimmune disease, pregnancy or lactation. Clinicians diagnosed patients from clinical symptoms, serum thyroxine and TRAb, thyroid ultrasound and orbital computed tomography. This clonotype was counted ten times or more. Its antigen is not known. Sequences were obtained from peripheral blood or thyroid tissue (not recorded which). The V call is TRBV29-1, the J call TRBJ2-7; TRBD1 might be the D (6 bases). This TCR derives from a woman between 18 and 29 years old with Graves' hyperthyroidism. The CDR3 DNA is TGCAGCGTTGAAACAGGGCCCTACGAGCAGTACTTC. It is translated as CSVETGPYEQYF.